Below, one T cell receptor beta chain is given with its context. The antigen remains unidentified. CD4+ cell separation produced CD45RA+ naive and CD45RA-negative memory subsets. The data are from a study of shared clonotypes between healthy human individuals. Whole-study results and caveats: Clonotypes shared by all four sorted-subset donors had higher generation probabilities than non-shared clonotypes.

V lost 4 bases and J lost 5, with 14 bases in between. The germline V gene has CDR1 SQVTM and CDR2 ANQGSEA. The CDR3 extends over 14 amino acids. For each subset, genomic DNA was distributed in equal portions over several immunoSEQ plates. Sequencing was performed with immunoSEQ multiplex PCR; in TCRdb, only in-frame clones are kept and a portion is missing. The repertoire holds about 2 million clones, 90% to 95% seen once, with 0.13% in the top ten. The sequenced material came from naive CD4+ T cells sorted from blood. The subset here: CD45RA+ positively selected. This clonotype was sampled from a man younger than 35 in good health. The chain carries TRBV29-1 and TRBJ1-4; D might be TRBD1 (6 bases). CDR3 sequence (DNA): TGCAGCGTTGGGGGGGCAGGGAAAAATGAAAAACTGTTTTTT. Protein: CSVGGAGKNEKLFF.